This T cell receptor beta chain derives from a study of cytomegalovirus exposure and HLA in healthy donors (dated by TCRdb to about 2017). About the investigation overall: According to an earlier analysis of around 600 of the donors, about 180 million T cells yielded 95 million to 140 million unique TCR beta sequences and approximately 300 Gb of sequence data. An early release that covered some 630 HLA-typed donors contained around 330 gigabases of sequencing data and about 84 million unique TCR sequences. Among the roughly 410 genotyped donors, about 85% belonged to the genetic ancestry cluster associated with self-reported Caucasian donors. The study was designed to test whether signatures of past pathogen exposure could be identified by cataloging public T cell receptors. The study used immunosequencing to profile the T cell repertoires of 666 subjects and linked those repertoires to cytomegalovirus serostatus. In addition to the first cohort of 666 subjects, a separate validation cohort of approximately 110 different subjects was used. To predict cytomegalovirus infection status, the study combined high-throughput TCR immunosequencing, statistical association of individual TCRs with disease status, and machine learning. In a later analysis, previously published TCR beta repertoires from hundreds of donors were re-analyzed and high-resolution HLA genotyping was added so that TCR occurrence patterns could be studied. Rather than drawing on any new phenotypic data, the later analysis identified candidate immune exposures from TCR beta sequences and the way those sequences occurred across donors. To decide whether each TCR beta V gene segment behaved as functional or pseudogenic, an earlier analysis of fewer than 750 of the donors relied on high-throughput TCR beta sequencing. Alongside the repertoire data, information on donor age, sex, ethnicity and CMV serostatus was compiled. In a later genetic analysis, genome-wide SNP genotypes for about three fifths of the roughly 670 donors were used, and that subset was treated as a discovery cohort. Every repertoire in the discovery cohort had been generated on one and the same sequencing platform. Class I and class II HLA loci were covered by the typing at four-digit resolution. Typing coverage differed by locus: A, B, C, DRB1 and DQB1 were typed in about 620-630 donors, DQA1 in 500 to 550, DPA1 in nearly 610, and DPB1 in just under 490. Roughly five DR-DQ haplotypes were treated as single units for association and clustering because of strong linkage in the cohort. On average, roughly 240,000 unique TCR beta nucleotide sequences were sequenced per donor among a few hundred genotyped donors of the cohort, with 15% to 20% of those sequences being non-productive. General study outcomes and caveats: According to a later analysis, parvovirus B19, influenza, CMV and Epstein-Barr virus appeared linked to several top co-occurrence clusters. At a false discovery rate of 0.05, a later analysis linked approximately 18,000 TCR beta sequences to specific HLA alleles. The 87-base-pair reads could not distinguish some IMGT-functional V segments, including TRBV6-2 and TRBV6-3, so those segments were excluded. A total of fewer than 200 TCR beta chains were listed by the study as associated with cytomegalovirus. V-gene and J-gene trimming of TCR beta chains was associated with a missense DCLRE1C variant in a later genetic analysis, and the association was replicated in an independent cohort. The authors suggested that the approach could potentially be extended to other disease states and immunological phenotypes. Because counts were too low, approximately 18 rarely observed V segments, including chromosome 9 orphons, were excluded from the earlier analysis of under 650 of the donors. Because HLA typing was unavailable for some donors at each locus, only the typed subset was used in association tests. A group of highly shared sequence variants was considered likely to be a technical artifact of the sequencing pipeline. Correlated functional status among segregating V segments might reflect linkage disequilibrium, but an unknown experimental factor could not be ruled out. In a later analysis, the rate of TCR association differed among HLA loci, with DRB1 alleles having the most associated TCRs and HLA-C alleles having the fewest. A later analysis found that HLA-associated TCR beta chains were more clonally expanded and had lower generation probabilities than equally common non-associated chains. A later analysis found that most CMV-associated TCR beta chains appeared HLA-restricted, with HLA associations seemingly driven largely by CMV exposure. The presence/absence analyses assumed that sequencing depth was roughly uniform across donors, and that assumption may not be true. Strong co-occurrence of HLA alleles, especially DR and DQ, made assigning TCR associations to individual alleles difficult. The only immune exposure information available for the cohort was CMV serostatus. A few of the identified cytomegalovirus-associated TCR beta chains were confirmed in vitro to be specific for cytomegalovirus antigens. Most TCR sequences were observed very rarely across donors, whereas some public TCRs were present in many individuals. According to a later genetic analysis, donors in an Asian-associated ancestry cluster had fewer N-insertions in productive TCRs than the approximately 650-donor mean. In an earlier analysis of approximately 590 of the donors, most TCR beta V segments were observed in productive rearrangements about 87% or about 30% of the time, broadly matching IMGT annotations. A further reported finding was that TCR beta sequences accurately predicted the HLA-A and HLA-B alleles for most subjects in the first cohort. This cohort had only TCR beta chains sequenced, and the lack of alpha or paired-chain data limited which features could be detected. Cytomegalovirus status was reported to be diagnosed by the classifier with high specificity and sensitivity in both the original and validation cohorts.

The cohort consisted of hundreds of healthy bone marrow donors. All cohort members were sampled while nominally healthy, although unrecorded immune exposures were likely present. The donor was CMV seronegative and was included in the group of about 350 seronegative cohort members. A peripheral blood sample was collected from each donor, and TCR beta sequencing was performed on peripheral blood mononuclear cells. The Qiagen DNeasy Blood Extraction Kit was used to extract genomic DNA from the blood cell samples. The library was built by means of the immunoSEQ multiplex PCR assay. A mixture of 60 forward primers for TCR Vbeta segments and 13 reverse primers for TCR Jbeta segments was used in the multiplex PCR. A multiplex PCR assay on genomic DNA amplified the CDR3 region of rearranged TCR beta genes. On the Illumina HiSeq System, the amplified TCR beta libraries were sequenced as 87-base-pair reads. Per the original workflow: In a later analysis, approximately 74 million unique TCR beta chains were counted across the 500 to 850 repertoires, and roughly 10 million of these chains were shared by at least two donors. To remove PCR and sequencing errors, raw reads were error-corrected and collapsed into unique sequences using a nearest-neighbor algorithm that merged closely related sequences. Alignment of CDR3 sequences to IMGT reference sequences was used to assign V, D and J gene segments. For a sequence to be retained, at least a six-nucleotide match to both a V gene segment and a J gene segment was required. A rearrangement was called productive if the CDR3 had no stop codons and remained in frame with V and J, and every other rearrangement was called non-productive. CDR3 was defined by IMGT convention, running from the second conserved V-encoded cysteine to the conserved J-encoded phenylalanine. The earlier analysis of 587 of the donors excluded sequences that lacked an unambiguous match to a single V gene segment. In an earlier analysis of a few hundred of the donors, a V segment was called functional when productive rearrangements were above 56.7%, and segregating when the standard deviation between donors exceeded 5%. A statistical classification framework was built for diagnosing cytomegalovirus status from the catalog of TCR beta chain sequences. In a later analysis, TCR nucleotide sequences were compared against IMGT/GENE-DB human TR gene sequences so that V and J genes could be assigned. The TCRdist pipeline was used in a later analysis to assign CDR3 sequences and most-parsimonious VDJ recombination scenarios. A later analysis defined each TCR beta chain by its CDR3 amino acid sequence plus V-gene family, and excluded reads lacking a unique V-gene family. To address suspected cross-contamination and a sequencing artifact, a later analysis removed a few hundred highly shared, low-generation-probability nucleotide sequences. A later analysis calculated a clonal expansion index for each public chain from normalized within-repertoire ranks of inferred template counts. In a later analysis, generation probabilities were computed with a VDJ recombination model fitted to out-of-frame rearrangements, and the resulting probabilities were checked against IGoR. A later analysis scored TCR-TCR, TCR-HLA and TCR-CMV co-occurrence with hypergeometric tests, applying a repertoire-size bias correction to TCR pairs. A later analysis estimated false discovery rates by permuting HLA or CMV assignments 20 times. In a later analysis, co-occurring TCRs were grouped using DBSCAN, and TCRdist sequence similarity was added for clustering within HLA-allele-positive subsets. Repertoires with fewer than 30,000 or more than 120,000 public chains were left out of co-occurrence clustering, as were roughly five repertoires with anomalous nucleotide sharing. TCRdb's version of the immuneACCESS table is confined to in-frame rearrangements and falls short of the full clone set. An unresolved V gene accounts for under half of the shortfall where checked; the remainder is of unknown origin. The DNA gave D and trimming, while V, J and clone size come from that table. This sample comprises under 75,000 clones, roughly 88% of them detected only once. Of the sample, roughly 2% falls within the top ten clones.

The germline V gene specifies SGDLS as CDR1 and YYNGEE as CDR2. CDR3 length: 15 amino acids, cysteine to phenylalanine. Left in the record is the CDR3 DNA by itself, 45 bases read in frame from the first base. A distance of 12 bases separates the germline ends of V and J, which lose 3 bases and 5 bases respectively. This clone was seen a single time. Its cognate antigen has yet to be identified. Base-call qualities are not available, and no considerably larger clone is one nucleotide away. In this chain, TRBV9 is recombined with TRBJ1-6, and the D gene may be TRBD1, 5 bases matching. The sample comprised PBMCs. The source of this sequence is a woman aged 25 to 39 in good health and CMV-seronegative. The CDR3 reads CASSEPPGDNSPLHF. The DNA reads TGTGCCAGCAGCGAGCCCCCGGGGGATAATTCACCCCTCCACTTT.